The clone carrying this TCR beta chain has a handful of counts. The sample contains more than one DNA sequence encoding this CDR3. This sample is drawn from a study of CD8+ T cells in alopecia areata. Described treatment: oral pan-JAK inhibitor, 5-10 mg twice daily. Sequencing templates came from extracted RNA that was reverse transcribed into cDNA. The protocol was immunoSEQ multiplex PCR, while the TCRdb copy is restricted to in-frame clones and leaves out a portion. The repertoire includes around 270,000 clones, roughly 64% of them detected once, and under 2% sits in the top ten. CDR3 length equals 13 residues. Germline CDR1 is MNHNY and CDR2 is SVGAGI (reference sequence). Trimming removed 0 bases at V and 5 bases at J, with 7 bases between.

This receptor was identified in a human donor with alopecia areata. The sequencing used CD4+ T cells sorted from blood, collected at week 24, from a patient treated with tofacitinib. J is TRBJ2-5 and V is TRBV6-6; D gene unclear. The CDR3 DNA follows: TGTGCCAGCAGTTACTCGGGTCGGGAGACCCAGTACTTC. This sequence encodes CASSYSGRETQYF.